This T cell receptor (beta chain) appears in the sequencing data of a study of T cells after posttransplantation cyclophosphamide (dated by TCRdb to about 2016). A note on the overall study: The study tracked T cell repertoire reconstitution by TRB sequencing after myeloablative bone marrow transplantation using posttransplantation cyclophosphamide as GVHD prophylaxis. Because TRA and TRB clonality correlated tightly in 9 samples, the subsequent TCR analyses were limited to TRB only. TRB sequencing was also done on up to 3 additional blood samples from 2 to 5.2 years after transplant in 3 patients, and on pretransplant blood from 4 patients. Samples from about 37 PTCy-treated patients and approximately 16 related bone marrow donors of those patients were subjected to antigen receptor sequencing. Public TRB sequences were queried against a database of over 3,600 sequences associated with responses to pathogens, tumor antigens, self-antigens and alloantigens. TRB sequencing was performed on blood from all 30 or so PTCy patients with 1-year posttransplant specimens.

Genomic DNA was the input for TRB sequencing, which was run either with the immunoSEQ assay at survey resolution or with the hsTCRB kit. Per the authors' processing: Initial read processing used immunoSEQ software, and repertoire analyses used the LymphoSeq R package. Clonality was computed as 1 minus normalized Shannon entropy, and a Gini coefficient was also calculated for each TRB dataset. Phenotypes of unsorted samples were inferred by mapping TRB sequences from sorted subsets of the recipient or donor onto unsorted samples of the same recipient. TCRdb took this table from immuneACCESS and kept in-frame rearrangements with V and J called. Such tables lack part of the clones; where checked against another copy, unresolved V genes explain under half of the gap, and the rest is unexplained. V and J calls and clone size are copied from that table; D and trimming were computed from the DNA. Counted in this sample were approximately 17,000 clones; around 91% of them appeared once. Jointly, the top ten make up more than 0.45% of the sample.

Taken from cysteine to phenylalanine, the CDR3 has 14 residues. Only the CDR3 DNA is retained, 42 bases long and in frame from the first base. The germline V gene supplies CDR1 SGHTA and CDR2 FQGTGA. V is cut by 5 bases and J by 1 base, and the space between the germline ends is 11 bases. The treatment or condition label, read with the paper, signifies: high-dose cyclophosphamide on days +3 and +4 as single-agent GVHD prophylaxis. PTCy patients received busulfan and fludarabine conditioning, a related or unrelated marrow graft, and cyclophosphamide on days +3 and +4. The PTCy-treated patients were drawn from a prospective, multi-institutional clinical trial. Mononuclear cells from peripheral blood and bone marrow were separated by Ficoll-Hypaque density centrifugation and then cryopreserved. CD4+ and CD8+ T cells, including naive and memory subsets, were sorted by FACS on a FACSAria II. A note on this clone: Its antigen is unknown. Base qualities are missing; no much larger clone stands one base away. Other nucleotide sequences in the sample specify the same CDR3.

What the authors observed across the whole study: The TRB repertoires of T cells infiltrating skin or GI tract showed only limited overlap with the TRB repertoires of T cells in blood. Across 45 patients, recipient CMV seropositivity and CMV reactivation were highly associated with TRB clonality; PTCy diversity was similar to CNI/methotrexate controls. At 1-2 months, donor-recipient similarity was low but rose over the first year, and the later blood repertoires were often dominated by donor CD8+ memory clones.

Rearrangement joined TRBV7-3 to TRBJ1-1; the D gene is perhaps TRBD1, from 5 matching bases. This TCR was recovered from a male patient aged 60 to 75 who received an allogeneic stem cell transplant from a related donor and was CMV-positive. Once a transplant has taken place, some T cells may be donor derived. Source: CD4+ T cells sorted from blood, taken after allogeneic stem cell transplant with posttransplant cyclophosphamide. The DNA reads TGTGCCAGCAGCCCAGGACAAGGGAACACTGAAGCTTTCTTT. Translated, this gives CASSPGQGNTEAFF.